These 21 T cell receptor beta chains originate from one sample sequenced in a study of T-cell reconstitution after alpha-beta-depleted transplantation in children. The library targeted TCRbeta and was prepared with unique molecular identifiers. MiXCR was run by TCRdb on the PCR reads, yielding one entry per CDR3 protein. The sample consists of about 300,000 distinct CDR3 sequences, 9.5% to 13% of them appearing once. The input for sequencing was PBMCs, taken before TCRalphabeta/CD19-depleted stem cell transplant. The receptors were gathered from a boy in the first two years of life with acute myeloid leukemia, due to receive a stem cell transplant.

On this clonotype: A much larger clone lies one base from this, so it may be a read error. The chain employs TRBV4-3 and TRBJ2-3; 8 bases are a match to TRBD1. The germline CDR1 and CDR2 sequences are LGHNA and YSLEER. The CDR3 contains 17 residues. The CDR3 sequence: CASSTRQGLDSTNTQYF. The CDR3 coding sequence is TGCGCCAGCAGCACCCGACAGGGGCTCGATAGCACAAATACGCAGTATTTT.

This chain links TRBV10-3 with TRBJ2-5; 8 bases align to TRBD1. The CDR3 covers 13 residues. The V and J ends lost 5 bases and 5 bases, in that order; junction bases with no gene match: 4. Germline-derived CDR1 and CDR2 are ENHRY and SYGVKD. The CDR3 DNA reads TGTGCCATCAGTCAGGGGGCTGAGGAGACCCAGTACTTC. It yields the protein CAISQGAEETQYF.

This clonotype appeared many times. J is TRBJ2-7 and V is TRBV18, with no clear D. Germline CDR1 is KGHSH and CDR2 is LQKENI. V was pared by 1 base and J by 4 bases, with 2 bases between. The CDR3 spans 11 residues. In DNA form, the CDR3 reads TGTGCCAGCTCACCACGGTACGAGCAGTACTTC. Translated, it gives CASSPRYEQYF.

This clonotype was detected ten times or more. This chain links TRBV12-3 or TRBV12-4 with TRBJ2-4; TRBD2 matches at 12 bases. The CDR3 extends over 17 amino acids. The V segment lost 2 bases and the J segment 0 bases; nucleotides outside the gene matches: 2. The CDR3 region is CASSLLAGGLAKNIQYF. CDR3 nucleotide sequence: TGTGCCAGCAGTTTACTAGCGGGAGGGCTAGCCAAAAACATTCAGTACTTC.

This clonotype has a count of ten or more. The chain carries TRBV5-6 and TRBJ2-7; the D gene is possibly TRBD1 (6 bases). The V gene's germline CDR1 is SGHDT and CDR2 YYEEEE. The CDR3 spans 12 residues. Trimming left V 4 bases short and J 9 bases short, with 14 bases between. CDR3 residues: CASSKDSTGQYF. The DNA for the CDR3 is TGTGCCAGCAGCAAGGACAGCACGGGGCAGTACTTC.

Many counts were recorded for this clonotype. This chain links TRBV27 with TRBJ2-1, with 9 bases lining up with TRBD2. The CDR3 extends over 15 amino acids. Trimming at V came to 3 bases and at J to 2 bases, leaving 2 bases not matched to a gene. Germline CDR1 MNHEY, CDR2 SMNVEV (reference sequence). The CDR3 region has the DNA TGTGCCAGCAGTTTGGGGACTAGCCCCTACAATGAGCAGTTCTTC. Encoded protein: CASSLGTSPYNEQFF.

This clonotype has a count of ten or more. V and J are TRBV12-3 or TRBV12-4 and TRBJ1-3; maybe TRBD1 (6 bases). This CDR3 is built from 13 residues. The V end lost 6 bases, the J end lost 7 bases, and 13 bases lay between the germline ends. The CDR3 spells CASSGQLRNTIYF. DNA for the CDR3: TGTGCCAGCAGCGGACAGTTGAGGAACACCATATATTTT.

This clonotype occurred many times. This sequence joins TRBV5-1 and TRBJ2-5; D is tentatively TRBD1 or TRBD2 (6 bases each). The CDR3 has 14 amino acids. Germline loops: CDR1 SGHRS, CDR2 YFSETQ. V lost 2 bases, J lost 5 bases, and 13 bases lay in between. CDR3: CASSFGGRMETQYF. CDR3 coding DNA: TGCGCCAGCAGCTTTGGGGGGCGAATGGAGACCCAGTACTTC.

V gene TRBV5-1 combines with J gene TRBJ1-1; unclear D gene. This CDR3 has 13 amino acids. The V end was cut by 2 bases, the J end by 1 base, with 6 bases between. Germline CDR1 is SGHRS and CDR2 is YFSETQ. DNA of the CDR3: TGCGCCAGCAGCTTTAACGGGAACACTGAAGCTTTCTTT. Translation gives CASSFNGNTEAFF.

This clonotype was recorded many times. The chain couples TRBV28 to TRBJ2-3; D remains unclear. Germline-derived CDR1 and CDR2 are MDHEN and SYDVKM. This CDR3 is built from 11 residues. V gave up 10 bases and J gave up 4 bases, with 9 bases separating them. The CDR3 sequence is CATKTPDTQYF. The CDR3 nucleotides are TGTGCCACTAAGACCCCAGATACGCAGTATTTT.

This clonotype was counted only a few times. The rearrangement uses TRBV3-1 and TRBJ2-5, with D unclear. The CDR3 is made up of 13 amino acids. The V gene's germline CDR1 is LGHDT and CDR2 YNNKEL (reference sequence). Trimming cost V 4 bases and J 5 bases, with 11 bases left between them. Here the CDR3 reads CASSRPPRETQYF. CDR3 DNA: TGTGCCAGCAGCCGTCCCCCCCGGGAGACCCAGTACTTC.

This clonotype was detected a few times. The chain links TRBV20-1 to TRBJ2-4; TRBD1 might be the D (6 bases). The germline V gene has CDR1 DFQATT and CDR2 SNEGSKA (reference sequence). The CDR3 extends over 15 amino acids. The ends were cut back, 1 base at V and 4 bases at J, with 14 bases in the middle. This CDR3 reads CSARVTQGWKNIQYF. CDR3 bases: TGCAGTGCTAGAGTGACACAGGGCTGGAAAAACATTCAGTACTTC.

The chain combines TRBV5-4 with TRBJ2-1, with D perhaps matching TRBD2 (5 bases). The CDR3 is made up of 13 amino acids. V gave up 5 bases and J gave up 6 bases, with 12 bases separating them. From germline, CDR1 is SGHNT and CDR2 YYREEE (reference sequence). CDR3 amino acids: CASSGSLFNEQFF. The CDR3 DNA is TGTGCCAGCAGTGGGAGTCTTTTCAATGAGCAGTTCTTC. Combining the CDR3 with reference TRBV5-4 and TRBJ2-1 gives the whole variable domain ETGVTQSPTHLIKTRGQQVTLRCSSQSGHNTVSWYQQALGQGPQFIFQYYREEENGRGNFPPRFSGLQFPNYSSELNVNALELDDSALYLCASSGSLFNEQFFGPGTRLTVL.

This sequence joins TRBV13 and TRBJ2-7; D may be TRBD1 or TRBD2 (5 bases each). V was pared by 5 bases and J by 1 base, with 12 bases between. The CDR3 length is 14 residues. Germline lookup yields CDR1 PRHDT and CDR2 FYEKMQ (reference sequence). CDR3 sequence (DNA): TGTGCCAGCAGCCGTGGGGACGGTTCCTACGAGCAGTACTTC. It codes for CASSRGDGSYEQYF.

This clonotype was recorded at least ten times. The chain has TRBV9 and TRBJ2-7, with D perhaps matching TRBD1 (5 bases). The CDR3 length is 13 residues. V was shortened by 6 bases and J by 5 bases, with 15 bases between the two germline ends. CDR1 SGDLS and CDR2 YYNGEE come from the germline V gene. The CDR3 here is CASTTGPKDEQYF. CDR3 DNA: TGTGCCAGCACCACAGGTCCAAAGGACGAGCAGTACTTC.

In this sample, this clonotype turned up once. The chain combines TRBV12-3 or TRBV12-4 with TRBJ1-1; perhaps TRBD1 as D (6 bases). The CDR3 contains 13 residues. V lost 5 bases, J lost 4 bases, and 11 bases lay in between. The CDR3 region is CASSLQGITEAFF. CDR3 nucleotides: TGTGCCAGCAGTCTACAGGGAATCACTGAAGCTTTCTTT.

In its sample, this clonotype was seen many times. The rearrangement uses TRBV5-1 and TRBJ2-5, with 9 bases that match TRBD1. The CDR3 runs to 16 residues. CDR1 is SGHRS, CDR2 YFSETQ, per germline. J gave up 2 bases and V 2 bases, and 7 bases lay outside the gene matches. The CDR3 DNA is TGCGCCAGCAGCTTACGAGTGGGACAGGGACAAGAGACCCAGTACTTC. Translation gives CASSLRVGQGQETQYF.

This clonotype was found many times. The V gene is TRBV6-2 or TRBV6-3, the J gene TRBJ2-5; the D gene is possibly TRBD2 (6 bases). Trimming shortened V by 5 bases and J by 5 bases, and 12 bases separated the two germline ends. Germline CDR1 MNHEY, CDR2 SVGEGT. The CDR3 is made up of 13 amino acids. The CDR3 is CASSPLASETQYF. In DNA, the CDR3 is TGTGCCAGCAGTCCACTAGCATCGGAGACCCAGTACTTC.

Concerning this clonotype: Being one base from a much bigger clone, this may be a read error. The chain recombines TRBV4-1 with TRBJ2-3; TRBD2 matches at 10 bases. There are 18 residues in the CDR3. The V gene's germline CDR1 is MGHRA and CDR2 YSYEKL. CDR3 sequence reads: CTSSQVKAGGPSTDTQYF. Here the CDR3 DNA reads TGCACCAGCAGCCAAGTAAAAGCGGGGGGGCCCAGCACAGATACGCAGTATTTT.

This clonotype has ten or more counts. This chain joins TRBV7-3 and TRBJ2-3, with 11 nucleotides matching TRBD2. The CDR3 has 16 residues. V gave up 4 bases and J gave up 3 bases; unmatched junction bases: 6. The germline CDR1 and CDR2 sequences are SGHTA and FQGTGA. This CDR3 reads CASSSDRLAGTDTQYF. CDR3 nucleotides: TGTGCCAGCAGCTCAGACAGACTAGCGGGGACAGATACGCAGTATTTT.

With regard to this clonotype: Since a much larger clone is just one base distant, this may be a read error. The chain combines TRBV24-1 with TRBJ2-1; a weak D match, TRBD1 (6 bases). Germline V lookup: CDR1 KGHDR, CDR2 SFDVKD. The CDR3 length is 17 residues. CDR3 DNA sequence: TGTGCCACCATTGATTCATTACAGGGCATTACCTACAATGAGCAGTTCTTC. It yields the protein CATIDSLQGITYNEQFF.